The 25 T cell receptor beta chains presented below share a single source sample, sequenced in a study of T-cell reconstitution after alpha-beta-depleted transplantation in children. As it was prepared, the TCRbeta library received unique molecular identifiers. One entry per CDR3 protein results from TCRdb running MiXCR on the PCR reads. The sample holds over 200,000 distinct CDR3 sequences, about a sixth seen once. Here the sequenced sample was PBMCs, mostly from graft donor cells, taken 360 days after TCRalphabeta/CD19-depleted stem cell transplant. These receptors were obtained from a male patient aged 2-10 years who had a stem cell transplant for acute lymphoblastic leukemia, so the T cells may come from the graft donor.

This clonotype showed up just a few times. V usage is TRBV12-3 or TRBV12-4 and J usage is TRBJ1-5; D remains ambiguous. The V end was cut by 6 bases, the J end by 3 bases, with 12 bases between. The CDR3 is 14 residues long. The DNA for the CDR3 is TGTGCCAGCAGCTGGGAACAGCCCAATCAGCCCCAGCATTTT. This encodes CASSWEQPNQPQHF.

The chain links TRBV7-2 to TRBJ2-6; weak D call: TRBD2 (5 bases). V gave up 5 bases and J gave up 0 bases, with 14 bases separating them. From germline, CDR1 is SGHTA and CDR2 FQGNSA. The CDR3 is 17 amino acids. CDR3 sequence: CASSPKTGSSGANVLTF. For the CDR3, the DNA is TGTGCCAGCAGCCCAAAGACGGGAAGCTCTGGGGCCAACGTCCTGACTTTC. The entire variable domain, with the rest obtained from reference TRBV7-2 and TRBJ2-6, is as follows: GAGVSQSPSNKVTEKGKDVELRCDPISGHTALYWYRQSLGQGLEFLIYFQGNSAPDKSGLPSDRFSAERTGGSVSTLTIQRTQQEDSAVYLCASSPKTGSSGANVLTFGAGSRLTVL.

This chain connects TRBV7-9 to TRBJ2-1, with D tentatively TRBD1 (6 bases). Trimming left V 3 bases short and J 7 bases short, with 16 bases between. CDR3 length equals 15 residues. Germline V gene sequence: CDR1 SEHNR, CDR2 FQNEAQ (reference sequence). In nucleotides, the CDR3 is TGTGCCAGCAGCTTGACGATGGGAGACAGGAATGAGCAGTTCTTC. Translated: CASSLTMGDRNEQFF. Filled out from reference TRBV7-9 and TRBJ2-1, the complete variable domain reads DTGVSQNPRHKITKRGQNVTFRCDPISEHNRLYWYRQTLGQGPEFLTYFQNEAQLEKSRLLSDRFSAERPKGSFSTLEIQRTEQGDSAMYLCASSLTMGDRNEQFFGPGTRLTVL.

This clonotype was recorded a few times. The CDR3 region is CASSSWGVDSPLHF. The CDR3 region has the DNA TGCGCCAGCAGCTCCTGGGGGGTAGATTCACCCCTCCACTTT. This rearrangement joins TRBV5-1 to TRBJ1-6, with D perhaps matching TRBD1 (5 bases). The germline V and J ends were trimmed by 3 bases and 8 bases, with 12 bases remaining between them. The CDR3 is 14 residues long. CDR1 is SGHRS, CDR2 YFSETQ, per germline.

About this clonotype: Possible read error: a much larger clone is one base away. The missing conserved phenylalanine or tryptophan at the end of this CDR3 makes a read error likely. This chain joins TRBV30 and TRBJ2-1; tentatively, D is TRBD1 or TRBD2 (6 bases each). Germline CDR1 reads GTSNPN; CDR2 reads SVGIG (reference sequence). Trimming took off 0 bases at V and 0 bases at J, with 15 bases between the two ends. The CDR3 has 17 amino acids. CDR3 in amino acids: CAWSVRPWGASYNEQFY. CDR3 DNA sequence: TGTGCCTGGAGTGTCCGTCCTTGGGGGGCCTCCTACAATGAGCAGTTCTAC.

The chain carries TRBV11-2 and TRBJ1-2; TRBD1 might be the D (5 bases). The CDR3 has 19 amino acids. CDR1 SGHAT and CDR2 FQNNGV come from the germline V gene. V was cut by 6 bases and J by 0 bases, with 26 bases left in between. The CDR3, as DNA: TGTGCCAGCAGACGATTGGAAGGGACGGACACACGAACTAACTATGGCTACACCTTC. Amino acid sequence: CASRRLEGTDTRTNYGYTF.

This clonotype turned up a few times. The rearrangement joins TRBV5-1 to TRBJ2-7; D is uncertain. Trimming cost V 4 bases and J 2 bases, with 13 bases left between them. The CDR3 sequence is 14 residues long. Germline V gene data show CDR1 as SGHRS and CDR2 as YFSETQ. In DNA, the CDR3 is TGCGCCAGCAGCCCGGACGGTATTACCTACGAGCAGTACTTC. Translating gives CASSPDGITYEQYF.

V usage is TRBV13 and J usage is TRBJ2-7; tentatively, D is TRBD2 (5 bases). Trimming stripped 3 bases from V and 5 bases from J, with 17 bases between. Germline CDR1 is PRHDT and CDR2 is FYEKMQ (reference sequence). The CDR3 runs 15 residues. CDR3 nucleotide sequence: TGTGCCAGCAGCTTGAGAGTCCTCACCGGGAACGAGCAGTACTTC. This translates into CASSLRVLTGNEQYF.

This clonotype was detected a few times. The V gene is TRBV28, the J gene TRBJ2-2, with 11 bases matching TRBD2. Losses at the gene ends were 3 bases for V and 2 bases for J; bases not matched to a gene: 8. CDR1 and CDR2 from the germline V gene are MDHEN and SYDVKM. This CDR3 comprises 18 residues. The chain's CDR3 is CASSFLLAGAENTGELFF. CDR3 in DNA: TGTGCCAGCAGTTTCCTACTAGCGGGAGCGGAAAACACCGGGGAGCTGTTTTTT.

The V call is TRBV6-1, the J call TRBJ2-1; a possible D gene is TRBD2 (6 bases). The CDR3 has 15 residues. Germline V gives CDR1 MNHNS, CDR2 SASEGT. Trimming stripped 7 bases from V and 1 base from J, with 14 bases between. The CDR3: CASTEGLTSYNEQFF. CDR3 DNA sequence: TGTGCCAGCACCGAAGGACTAACGTCCTACAATGAGCAGTTCTTC.

The V gene is TRBV15, the J gene TRBJ2-5, with a weak D call TRBD1 (5 bases). The germline V gene encodes CDR1 LNHNV and CDR2 YYDKDF (reference sequence). V dropped 0 bases and J dropped 2 bases, with 7 bases sitting between them. This CDR3 is built from 14 residues. The CDR3: CATSRDRQQETQYF. The CDR3 DNA reads as TGTGCCACCAGCAGAGATAGACAGCAAGAGACCCAGTACTTC.

This clonotype occurred a few times. The chain links TRBV18 to TRBJ2-7; D call uncertain. This CDR3 comprises 14 residues. V was clipped by 6 bases and J by 5 bases, with 17 bases between them. Germline V lookup: CDR1 KGHSH, CDR2 LQKENI. DNA for the CDR3: TGTGCCAGCTCCCCTACCGGGCCTAGAAACGAGCAGTACTTC. Its translation is CASSPTGPRNEQYF. The variable domain in full, completed from reference TRBV18 and TRBJ2-7, reads NAGVMQNPRHLVRRRGQEARLRCSPMKGHSHVYWYRQLPEEGLKFMVYLQKENIIDESGMPKERFSAEFPKEGPSILRIQQVVRGDSAAYFCASSPTGPRNEQYFGPGTRLTVT.

This chain uses TRBV5-1 with TRBJ2-5, with 9 bases fitting TRBD2. V was clipped by 3 bases and J by 5 bases; unmatched bases: 5. Germline-derived CDR1 and CDR2 are SGHRS and YFSETQ. The CDR3 spans 14 residues. The CDR3 protein is CASSSGTSLETQYF. The CDR3 coding sequence is TGCGCCAGCAGCTCTGGGACTAGCTTGGAGACCCAGTACTTC. Full variable domain (outside the CDR3, taken from reference TRBV5-1 and TRBJ2-5): KAGVTQTPRYLIKTRGQQVTLSCSPISGHRSVSWYQQTPGQGLQFLFEYFSETQRNKGNFPGRFSGRQFSNSRSEMNVSTLELGDSALYLCASSSGTSLETQYFGPGTRLLVL.

This chain links TRBV10-3 with TRBJ2-7, with TRBD2 as a possible D gene (5 bases). Trimming removed 4 bases at V and 4 bases at J, with 11 bases between. Germline loops: CDR1 ENHRY, CDR2 SYGVKD. The CDR3 runs to 13 residues. This CDR3 is CAISVVRTYEQYF. In nucleotides, the CDR3 is TGTGCCATCAGTGTAGTCAGGACTTACGAGCAGTACTTC.

In regard to this clonotype: One end of the junction does not line up with germline, which may come from a read error. The V call is TRBV7-7, the J call TRBJ2-5; D is perhaps TRBD1 (5 bases). The CDR3 is 15 amino acids. CDR1 and CDR2 from the germline V gene are SSHAT and FNYEAQ (reference sequence). This CDR3 is CASSHRPGSQETQYF. CDR3 in DNA: TGTGCTAGCAGCCATCGCCCAGGGTCTCAAGAGACCCAGTACTTC. Full variable domain (outside the CDR3, taken from reference TRBV7-7 and TRBJ2-5): GAGVSQSPRYKVTKRGQDVTLRCDPISSHATLYWYQQALGQGPEFLTYFNYEAQPDKSGLPSDRFSAERPEGSISTLTIQRTEQRDSAMYRCASSHRPGSQETQYFGPGTRLLVL.

This clonotype occurred a few times. V gene TRBV7-2 combines with J gene TRBJ1-5, with 7 bases matching TRBD1. CDR1 and CDR2 from the germline V gene are SGHTA and FQGNSA. V lost 3 bases to trimming and J lost 5 bases; unmatched junction nucleotides: 4. This CDR3 has 14 residues. This CDR3 is CASSFWGQYQPQHF. CDR3 coding DNA: TGTGCCAGCAGCTTTTGGGGACAGTATCAGCCCCAGCATTTT.

The chain combines TRBV29-1 with TRBJ1-2, with D maybe TRBD1 (6 bases). The CDR3 runs 15 residues. V lost 4 bases, J lost 4 bases, and 19 bases lay in between. Germline CDR1 is SQVTM and CDR2 is ANQGSEA. As DNA, the CDR3 is TGCAGCGTTGTCGGTAACCTACAGGGAATCTATGGCTACACCTTC. Amino acids: CSVVGNLQGIYGYTF.

This clonotype was picked up a small number of times. CDR3 nucleotides: TGCGCCAGCAGCTTGAATCCGAGCAATCAGCCCCAGCATTTT. Residues: CASSLNPSNQPQHF. The chain combines TRBV5-1 with TRBJ1-5, with unresolved D. There are 14 residues in the CDR3. Germline V gene lookup returns CDR1 SGHRS and CDR2 YFSETQ. Trimming took off 1 base at V and 1 base at J, with 6 bases between the two ends.

This clonotype was counted only a few times. The chain employs TRBV5-5 and TRBJ2-5, with TRBD2 matching over 9 bases. Per germline, CDR1 SGHKS and CDR2 YYEKEE (reference sequence). The CDR3 sequence is 18 residues long. After removal of 4 bases from V and 5 bases from J, the junction contained 18 bases not matched to a gene. For the CDR3, the DNA is TGTGCCAGCAGCGACACGGGAAGCGCGAGCGGGGGGCCTGAGACCCAGTACTTC. The encoded protein is CASSDTGSASGGPETQYF.

V usage is TRBV7-9 and J usage is TRBJ2-2, with D hard to call. Trimming left V 4 bases short and J 4 bases short, with 13 bases between. The CDR3 totals 15 residues. Germline CDR1 is SEHNR and CDR2 is FQNEAQ (reference sequence). CDR3 amino acids: CASSSVSRGTGELFF. As DNA, the CDR3 is TGTGCCAGCAGCTCCGTCTCGCGTGGCACCGGGGAGCTGTTTTTT.

The chain couples TRBV7-7 to TRBJ2-5; TRBD1 matches at 9 bases. The CDR3 runs to 16 residues. Germline assignment: CDR1 SSHAT and CDR2 FNYEAQ (reference sequence). The V gene end was trimmed by 2 bases and the J gene end by 4 bases; junction bases not matched to a gene: 8. CDR3 sequence: CASSLYRDREGETQYF. The CDR3 DNA reads as TGTGCCAGCAGCTTATACCGGGACAGGGAGGGAGAGACCCAGTACTTC.

This clonotype was seen only a few times. The chain carries TRBV30 and TRBJ2-3; TRBD2 might be the D (6 bases). CDR1 and CDR2 (germline): GTSNPN, SVGIG (reference sequence). The V end lost 4 bases, the J end lost 8 bases, and 25 bases lay between the germline ends. This CDR3 has 16 amino acids. CDR3 sequence: CAWTHSGARILGTQYF. CDR3 DNA: TGTGCCTGGACCCATAGCGGAGCAAGGATTTTGGGTACGCAGTATTTT.

This clonotype was seen a handful of times. The chain carries TRBV4-1 and TRBJ1-1; no clear D gene. Trimming pared 1 base from V and 1 base from J, leaving 16 bases between. The CDR3 has 17 amino acids. Germline-derived CDR1 and CDR2 are MGHRA and YSYEKL. The CDR3 region has the DNA TGCGCCAGCAGCCAAGTCAAACTGCCCAGTACGAACACTGAAGCTTTCTTT. It yields the protein CASSQVKLPSTNTEAFF.

The chain has TRBV29-1 and TRBJ1-2, with D possibly TRBD1 on 6 matching bases. V dropped 0 bases and J dropped 7 bases, with 6 bases sitting between them. This CDR3 has 11 amino acids. The V gene's germline CDR1 is SQVTM and CDR2 ANQGSEA. The chain's CDR3 is CSVEDRGGYTF. The CDR3 bases are TGCAGCGTTGAAGACAGGGGTGGCTACACCTTC. The full variable domain, its missing parts supplied by reference TRBV29-1 and TRBJ1-2, is SAVISQKPSRDICQRGTSLTIQCQVDSQVTMMFWYRQQPGQSLTLIATANQGSEATYESGFVIDKFPISRPNLTFSTLTVSNMSPEDSSIYLCSVEDRGGYTFGSGTRLTVV.

The V gene is TRBV20-1, the J gene TRBJ1-2, with D uncertain. Trimming removed 0 bases from V and 7 bases from J, with 12 bases in between. Germline V CDR1 and CDR2: DFQATT, SNEGSKA (reference sequence). The CDR3 loop spans 13 amino acids. The CDR3 spells CSAREAALPGYTF. CDR3 nucleotides: TGCAGTGCTAGAGAGGCCGCGCTACCTGGCTACACCTTC.